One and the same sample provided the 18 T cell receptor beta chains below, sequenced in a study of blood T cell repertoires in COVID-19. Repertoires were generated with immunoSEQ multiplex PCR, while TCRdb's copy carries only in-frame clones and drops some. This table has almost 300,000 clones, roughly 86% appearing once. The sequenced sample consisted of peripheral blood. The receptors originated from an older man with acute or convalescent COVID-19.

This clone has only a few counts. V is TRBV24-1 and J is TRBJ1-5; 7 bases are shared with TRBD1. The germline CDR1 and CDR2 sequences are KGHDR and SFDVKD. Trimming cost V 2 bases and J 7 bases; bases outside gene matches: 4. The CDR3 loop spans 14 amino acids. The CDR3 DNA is TGTGCCACCAGTGATTCAGGGGGAGAGCAGCCCCAGCATTTT. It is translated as CATSDSGGEQPQHF.

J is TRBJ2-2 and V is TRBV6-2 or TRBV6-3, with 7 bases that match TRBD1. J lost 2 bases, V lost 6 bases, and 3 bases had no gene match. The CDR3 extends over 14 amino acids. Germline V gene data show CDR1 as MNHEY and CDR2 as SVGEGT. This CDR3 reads CASSRDRNTGELFF. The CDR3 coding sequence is TGTGCCAGCAGCCGGGACAGAAACACCGGGGAGCTGTTTTTT.

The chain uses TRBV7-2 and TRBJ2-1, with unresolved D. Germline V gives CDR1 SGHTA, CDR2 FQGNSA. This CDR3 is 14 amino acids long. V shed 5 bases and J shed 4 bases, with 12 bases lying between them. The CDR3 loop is CASSLTTEYNEQFF. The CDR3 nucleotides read TGTGCCAGCAGCCTAACAACAGAATACAATGAGCAGTTCTTC.

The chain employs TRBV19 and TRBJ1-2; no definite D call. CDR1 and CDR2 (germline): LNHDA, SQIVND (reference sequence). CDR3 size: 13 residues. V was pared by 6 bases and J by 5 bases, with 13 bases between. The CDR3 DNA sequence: TGTGCCAGTAGGACGGTTGGAGAGTATGGCTACACCTTC. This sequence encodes CASRTVGEYGYTF.

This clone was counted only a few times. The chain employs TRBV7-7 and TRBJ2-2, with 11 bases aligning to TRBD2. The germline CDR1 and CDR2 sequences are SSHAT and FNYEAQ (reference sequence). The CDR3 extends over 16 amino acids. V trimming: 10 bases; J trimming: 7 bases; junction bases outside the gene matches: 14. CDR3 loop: CATLTSGTKGGGELFF. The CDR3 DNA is TGTGCCACCCTGACTAGCGGGACTAAGGGTGGCGGGGAGCTGTTTTTT.

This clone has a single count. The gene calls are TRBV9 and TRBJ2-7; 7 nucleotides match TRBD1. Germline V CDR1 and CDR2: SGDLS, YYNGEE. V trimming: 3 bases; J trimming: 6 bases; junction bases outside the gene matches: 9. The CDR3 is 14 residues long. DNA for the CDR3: TGTGCCAGCAGCGCCGCCCTGAACAGGGGCGAGCAGTACTTC. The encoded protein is CASSAALNRGEQYF.

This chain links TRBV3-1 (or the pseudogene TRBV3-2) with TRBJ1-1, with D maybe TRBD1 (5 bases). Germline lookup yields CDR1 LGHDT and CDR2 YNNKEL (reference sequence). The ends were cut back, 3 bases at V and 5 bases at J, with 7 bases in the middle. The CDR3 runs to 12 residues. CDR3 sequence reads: CASSQGPTEAFF. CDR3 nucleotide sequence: TGTGCCAGCAGCCAGGGGCCAACTGAAGCTTTCTTT.

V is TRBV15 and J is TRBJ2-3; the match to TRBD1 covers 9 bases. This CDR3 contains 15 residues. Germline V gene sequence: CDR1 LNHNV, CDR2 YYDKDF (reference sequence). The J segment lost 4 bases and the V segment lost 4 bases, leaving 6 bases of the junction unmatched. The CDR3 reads CATSTYRGQSDTQYF. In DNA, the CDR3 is TGTGCCACCAGCACCTACAGGGGGCAGTCAGATACGCAGTATTTT.

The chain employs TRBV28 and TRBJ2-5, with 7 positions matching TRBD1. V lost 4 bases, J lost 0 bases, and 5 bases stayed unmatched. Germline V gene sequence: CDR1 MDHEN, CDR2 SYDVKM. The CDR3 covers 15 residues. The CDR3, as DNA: TGTGCCAGCAGTTACGTTGGGACAGACCAAGAGACCCAGTACTTC. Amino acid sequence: CASSYVGTDQETQYF.

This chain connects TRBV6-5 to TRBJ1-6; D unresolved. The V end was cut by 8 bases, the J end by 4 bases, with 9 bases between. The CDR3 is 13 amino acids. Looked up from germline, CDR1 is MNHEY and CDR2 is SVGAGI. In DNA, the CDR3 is TGTGCCAGCGGCAAGGAGTATAATTCACCCCTCCACTTT. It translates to CASGKEYNSPLHF.

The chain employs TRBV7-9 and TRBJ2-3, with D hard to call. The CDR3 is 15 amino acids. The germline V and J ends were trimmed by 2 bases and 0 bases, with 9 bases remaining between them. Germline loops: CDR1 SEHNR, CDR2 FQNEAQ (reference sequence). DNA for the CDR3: TGTGCCAGCAGCTTAACTATGACTAGCACAGATACGCAGTATTTT. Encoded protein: CASSLTMTSTDTQYF.

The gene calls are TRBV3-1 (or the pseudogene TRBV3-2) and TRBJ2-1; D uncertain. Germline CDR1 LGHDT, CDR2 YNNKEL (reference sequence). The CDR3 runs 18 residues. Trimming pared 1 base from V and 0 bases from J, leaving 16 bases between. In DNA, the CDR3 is TGTGCCAGCAGCCAAGTGAAACAGATCATCAACTCCTACAATGAGCAGTTCTTC. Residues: CASSQVKQIINSYNEQFF.

CDR3 residues: CASSHEQGYGYTF. The CDR3 DNA follows: TGTGCCAGCAGCCACGAGCAGGGGTATGGCTACACCTTC. This chain links TRBV11-1 with TRBJ1-2, with a possible D match to TRBD1 (6 bases). V lost 5 bases to trimming and J lost 5 bases, with 12 bases between them. CDR1 is SGHAT and CDR2 is FQDESV in the germline V gene (reference sequence). The CDR3 loop spans 13 amino acids.

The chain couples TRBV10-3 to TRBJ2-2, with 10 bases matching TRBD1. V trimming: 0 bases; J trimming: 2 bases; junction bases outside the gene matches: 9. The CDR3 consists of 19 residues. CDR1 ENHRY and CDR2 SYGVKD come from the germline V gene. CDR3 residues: CAISESPGQGSGNTGELFF. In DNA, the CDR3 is TGTGCCATCAGTGAGTCGCCGGGACAGGGGAGTGGAAACACCGGGGAGCTGTTTTTT.

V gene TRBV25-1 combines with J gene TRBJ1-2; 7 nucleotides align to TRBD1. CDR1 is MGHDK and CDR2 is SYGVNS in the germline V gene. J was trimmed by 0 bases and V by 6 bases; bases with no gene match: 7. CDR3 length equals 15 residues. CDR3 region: CASSPGGQTNYGYTF. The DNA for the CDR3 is TGTGCCAGCAGCCCCGGGGGACAGACTAACTATGGCTACACCTTC.

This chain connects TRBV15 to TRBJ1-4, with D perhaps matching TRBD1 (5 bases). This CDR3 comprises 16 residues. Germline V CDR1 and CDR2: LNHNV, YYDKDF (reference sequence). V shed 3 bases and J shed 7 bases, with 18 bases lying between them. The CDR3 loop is CATSRGPGTFGEKLFF. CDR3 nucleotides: TGTGCCACCAGCAGGGGGCCCGGGACTTTCGGTGAAAAACTGTTTTTT.

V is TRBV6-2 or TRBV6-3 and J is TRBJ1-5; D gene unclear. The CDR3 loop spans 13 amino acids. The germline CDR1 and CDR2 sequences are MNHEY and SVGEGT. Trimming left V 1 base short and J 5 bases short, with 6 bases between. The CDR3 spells CASSYFGDQPQHF. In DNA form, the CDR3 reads TGTGCCAGCAGTTACTTCGGGGATCAGCCCCAGCATTTT.

The DNA of the CDR3 is TGTGCCAGTTCCGAAGGGGAATACACCGGGGAGCTGTTTTTT. Translation gives CASSEGEYTGELFF. The gene calls are TRBV19 and TRBJ2-2; a possible D gene is TRBD1 (5 bases). The V end was cut by 8 bases, the J end by 3 bases, with 13 bases between. There are 14 residues in the CDR3. Germline CDR1 reads LNHDA; CDR2 reads SQIVND (reference sequence).